Shown below are 10 T cell receptor beta chains from a single sample sequenced in a study of Graves' ophthalmopathy and Graves' hyperthyroidism. Amplification of TCR beta CDR3 regions used RNA transcripts. A first-round RT-PCR used HTBI primers, followed by a second-round multiplex PCR. Via MiXCR, TCRdb re-called the multiplex PCR reads, giving one row per CDR3 protein. Of about 400,000 distinct CDR3 sequences listed, around 16% are singletons. The sample consisted of peripheral blood. All receptors derive from a woman under 30 with Graves' ophthalmopathy.

This clonotype was observed many times. The rearrangement uses TRBV6-5 and TRBJ2-2; the match to TRBD2 covers 10 bases. After removal of 2 bases from V and 3 bases from J, the junction contained 6 bases not matched to a gene. The CDR3 sequence is 17 residues long. Germline-derived CDR1 and CDR2 are MNHEY and SVGAGI. CDR3 protein: CASSYRAGGPDTGELFF. The CDR3 DNA reads TGTGCCAGCAGTTACCGAGCGGGAGGGCCGGACACCGGGGAGCTGTTTTTT.

In its sample, this clonotype was seen many times. The chain joins TRBV6-2 or TRBV6-3 to TRBJ2-7, with 7 bases identical to TRBD2. The CDR3 is 17 residues long. The trim removed 1 base at V and 4 bases at J, leaving 13 bases unmatched. Germline loops: CDR1 MNHEY, CDR2 SVGEGT. The DNA for the CDR3 is TGTGCCAGCAGTTACTATCCCCCCCGCGGGGGTTGGTACGAGCAGTACTTC. Residues: CASSYYPPRGGWYEQYF.

Many counts were recorded for this clonotype. This sequence joins TRBV10-3 and TRBJ2-5; possibly TRBD1 for D (8 bases). Germline V CDR1 and CDR2: ENHRY, SYGVKD. With 3 bases removed from V and 5 bases from J, the gap between germline ends came to 16 bases. This CDR3 contains 15 residues. CDR3 in DNA: TGTGCCATCAGTGATCATACAGGGGGGGCGGAGACCCAGTACTTC. It codes for CAISDHTGGAETQYF.

This clonotype was recorded at least ten times. This rearrangement joins TRBV9 to TRBJ2-7; tentative D call: TRBD2 (5 bases). Germline V gives CDR1 SGDLS, CDR2 YYNGEE. The ends were cut back, 0 bases at V and 0 bases at J, with 10 bases in the middle. This CDR3 comprises 15 residues. CDR3 in amino acids: CASSVVPGSSYEQYF. The CDR3 DNA reads as TGTGCCAGCAGCGTAGTGCCGGGGAGCTCCTACGAGCAGTACTTC.

This clonotype showed up many times. The V call is TRBV12-3 or TRBV12-4, the J call TRBJ2-7, with D perhaps given as TRBD1 or TRBD2 (5 bases each). V lost 3 bases and J 7 bases, leaving 13 bases between the germline ends. CDR3 length: 13 amino acids. CDR3 amino acids: CASSLSGTPEQYF. The CDR3 DNA follows: TGTGCCAGCAGTTTGTCCGGGACCCCTGAGCAGTACTTC.

This clonotype was seen at least ten times. The rearrangement links TRBV6-2 or TRBV6-3 to TRBJ1-1, with D hard to call. The CDR3 is 12 amino acids. CDR1 and CDR2 (germline): MNHEY, SVGEGT. Trimming took off 3 bases at V and 4 bases at J, with 6 bases between the two ends. Here the CDR3 reads CASSYWRTEAFF. The CDR3 DNA sequence: TGTGCCAGCAGTTATTGGCGCACTGAAGCTTTCTTT.

The chain employs TRBV5-1 and TRBJ2-7, with D possibly being TRBD1 (6 bases). Trimming left V 3 bases short and J 4 bases short, with 20 bases between. Germline CDR1 is SGHRS and CDR2 is YFSETQ. The CDR3 runs 16 residues. Here the CDR3 reads CASSSLQDRGAYEQYF. CDR3 DNA: TGCGCCAGCAGCTCTCTGCAGGACAGAGGCGCTTACGAGCAGTACTTC.

This clonotype has a count of ten or more. The chain combines TRBV30 with TRBJ2-2; the D gene is possibly TRBD2 (5 bases). The CDR3 totals 18 residues. Germline V CDR1 and CDR2: GTSNPN, SVGIG (reference sequence). Trimming took off 0 bases at V and 7 bases at J, with 24 bases between the two ends. CDR3 bases: TGTGCCTGGAGTGTACAAAGTTATCGGAGGATGATTGGCGGGGAGCTGTTTTTT. Translated, it gives CAWSVQSYRRMIGGELFF.

This clonotype was counted ten times or more. V usage is TRBV10-3 and J usage is TRBJ1-2; a possible D gene is TRBD1 (5 bases). The CDR3 runs 15 residues. V lost 6 bases and J 3 bases, leaving 17 bases between the germline ends. CDR1 and CDR2 from the germline V gene are ENHRY and SYGVKD. The CDR3 reads CAIRRDGPLDYGYTF. The CDR3 DNA reads as TGTGCCATCAGGAGGGACGGGCCTCTGGACTATGGCTACACCTTC.

The chain has TRBV24-1 and TRBJ2-7; D call uncertain. CDR3 length: 13 residues. The V and J ends lost 2 bases and 4 bases respectively, with 8 bases between them. Germline V gene lookup returns CDR1 KGHDR and CDR2 SFDVKD. CDR3 in DNA: TGTGCCACCAGTGATTCGTTACAATACGAGCAGTACTTC. This sequence encodes CATSDSLQYEQYF.